The rows below give T cell receptor beta chains drawn from one sample of a study of T cells in Graves' hyperthyroidism and ophthalmopathy. TCRdb redid the calling of the multiplex PCR reads with MiXCR, one entry per CDR3 protein. Of about 480,000 distinct CDR3 sequences in the sample, around an eighth were seen once. The source material was blood. These TCRs come from a woman aged 18-29 years with Graves' hyperthyroidism. Both conserved end residues are part of each CDR3. A D gene is named only where the DNA matches it firmly. A clone size is listed for some rows: how often the clone was seen (once, few, many), or a class if it is expanded.

D gene: .
clone size: .
V gene: TRBV19
J gene: TRBJ1-5
CDR3 DNA: TGTGCCAGTAGTATAAGCTATAGCAATCAGCCCCAGCATTTT
CDR3 protein: CASSISYSNQPQHF

D gene: TRBD1
clone size: few
V gene: TRBV6-5
J gene: TRBJ2-5
CDR3 DNA: TGTGCCAGCAGTTACAGTGGGACAGGGATCTTCCAGACCCAGTACTTC
CDR3 protein: CASSYSGTGIFQTQYF

D gene: .
clone size: many
V gene: TRBV2
J gene: TRBJ2-1
CDR3 DNA: TGTGCCAGCTTGTTTGGTTACAGGGACATACCGGAGCAGTTCTTC
CDR3 protein: CASLFGYRDIPEQFF

D gene: .
clone size: .
V gene: TRBV20-1
J gene: TRBJ1-5
CDR3 DNA: TGCAGTGCTAGAGATGTGAATCAGCCCCAGCATTTT
CDR3 protein: CSARDVNQPQHF

D gene: .
clone size: .
V gene: TRBV20-1
J gene: TRBJ1-1
CDR3 DNA: TGCAGTGCTACAGGGTCCGCTGAAGCTTTCTTT
CDR3 protein: CSATGSAEAFF

D gene: TRBD2
clone size: .
V gene: TRBV3-1
J gene: TRBJ2-1
CDR3 DNA: TGTGCCAGCAGCCAACTACCGGGACTAGCGGCTAATGAGCAGTTCTTC
CDR3 protein: CASSQLPGLAANEQFF

D gene: TRBD1
clone size: .
V gene: TRBV12-3/TRBV12-4
J gene: TRBJ1-2
CDR3 DNA: TGTGTCAGCACCCCGGACAGGGGAGACCATGGCTACACCTTC
CDR3 protein: CVSTPDRGDHGYTF

D gene: .
clone size: .
V gene: TRBV18
J gene: TRBJ2-3
CDR3 DNA: TGTGCCAGCTCGCCGGGACTCACTCGGGTAGAGGGTACGCAGTATTTT
CDR3 protein: CASSPGLTRVEGTQYF

D gene: .
clone size: few
V gene: TRBV6-1
J gene: TRBJ1-2
CDR3 DNA: TGTGCCAGCAGTGAGCCGGACGCCCGGGGTGGCTACACCTTC
CDR3 protein: CASSEPDARGGYTF

D gene: TRBD2
clone size: many
V gene: TRBV10-1
J gene: TRBJ2-5
CDR3 DNA: TGCGCCAGCAGTCCCGGGACTAGCGGAGCAGGTGGGGAGAGCCAAGAGACCCAGTACTTC
CDR3 protein: CASSPGTSGAGGESQETQYF

D gene: .
clone size: few
V gene: TRBV7-8
J gene: TRBJ1-5
CDR3 DNA: TGTGCCAGCAGCTCGGATGCACTTAGCAATCAGCCCCAGCATTTT
CDR3 protein: CASSSDALSNQPQHF

D gene: .
clone size: many
V gene: TRBV11-2
J gene: TRBJ1-6
CDR3 DNA: TGTGCCAGCAGCTTAGATTTCCACAGGGCCACAACCCGGAATTCACCCCTCCACTTT
CDR3 protein: CASSLDFHRATTRNSPLHF

D gene: .
clone size: .
V gene: TRBV19
J gene: TRBJ2-4
CDR3 DNA: TGTGCCAGTAGTATAAAGGACGGAAACATTCAGTACTTC
CDR3 protein: CASSIKDGNIQYF

D gene: .
clone size: many
V gene: TRBV6-1
J gene: TRBJ1-6
CDR3 DNA: TGTGCCAGCAGTCCCCTGACAGTTGATTCACCCCTCCACTTT
CDR3 protein: CASSPLTVDSPLHF

D gene: TRBD2
clone size: many
V gene: TRBV5-1
J gene: TRBJ2-1
CDR3 DNA: TGCGCCAGCAGCCCTAGCGGGAGGCCCACCCCTTACAATGAGCAGTTCTTC
CDR3 protein: CASSPSGRPTPYNEQFF

D gene: TRBD2
clone size: many
V gene: TRBV20-1
J gene: TRBJ2-3
CDR3 DNA: TGCAGTGCCGAGGGACTAGCGGGAGAGTGGGATACGCAGTATTTT
CDR3 protein: CSAEGLAGEWDTQYF

D gene: .
clone size: many
V gene: TRBV30
J gene: TRBJ1-1
CDR3 DNA: TGTGCCTGGAGTGTTTCGGGCCCTGGGGCTTTCTTT
CDR3 protein: CAWSVSGPGAFF

D gene: .
clone size: few
V gene: TRBV4-1
J gene: TRBJ1-1
CDR3 DNA: TGCGCCAGCAGGTCGGGGGGCGGAGGGACTGAAGCTTTCTTT
CDR3 protein: CASRSGGGGTEAFF

D gene: .
clone size: many
V gene: TRBV11-3
J gene: TRBJ2-6
CDR3 DNA: TGTGCCAGCATTCGTCGGTCAAATGGGGCCAACGTCCTGACTTTC
CDR3 protein: CASIRRSNGANVLTF

D gene: .
clone size: .
V gene: TRBV28
J gene: TRBJ1-5
CDR3 DNA: TGTGCCAGCAGTTTCGGGGACACTTTTCGCAATCAGCCCCAGCATTTT
CDR3 protein: CASSFGDTFRNQPQHF

D gene: TRBD1
clone size: few
V gene: TRBV4-2
J gene: TRBJ1-4
CDR3 DNA: TGTGCCAGCAGCCACCCTCAAACCAGGGACAGTGTCAATGAAAAACTGTTTTTT
CDR3 protein: CASSHPQTRDSVNEKLFF

D gene: TRBD1
clone size: few
V gene: TRBV20-1
J gene: TRBJ1-1
CDR3 DNA: TGCAGTGCTAGCCAGGGGGCGTTAAGTCCTGCTTTCTTT
CDR3 protein: CSASQGALSPAFF

D gene: .
clone size: many
V gene: TRBV19
J gene: TRBJ1-6
CDR3 DNA: TGTGCCAGTATGCCGGCGGGGTCACCCCTCCACTTT
CDR3 protein: CASMPAGSPLHF

D gene: .
clone size: many
V gene: TRBV24-1
J gene: TRBJ2-2
CDR3 DNA: TGTGCCACCAGTGGTAGGACGGGGGAGCTGTTTTTT
CDR3 protein: CATSGRTGELFF

D gene: .
clone size: many
V gene: TRBV10-1
J gene: TRBJ1-3
CDR3 DNA: TGCGCCAGAATTGCCCAGGTGACTGGAAACACCATATATTTT
CDR3 protein: CARIAQVTGNTIYF